This TCR beta chain was sequenced for a study of identical twins. TCRdb reprocessed the 5' RACE reads via MiXCR and lists one record per CDR3 protein. Among around 510,000 distinct CDR3 sequences, roughly an eighth were seen once, and the ten largest hold approximately 0.9%. This clonotype was observed a few times. The antigen remains unidentified. Study-wide results and caveats: Researchers caution that invariant MAIT and iNKT cells could partly confound zero-insertion analyses.

Germline CDR1 reads LGHDT; CDR2 reads YNNKEL (reference sequence). V was trimmed by 7 bases and J by 2 bases, leaving 18 bases between them. The CDR3 runs 15 residues. The same data also contributed to another study, on yellow fever vaccine responses in identical twins.

The V call is TRBV3-1, the J call TRBJ2-7; possibly TRBD1 for D (5 bases). This TCR derives from a young woman in good health. Sequenced input: CD4+ T cells sorted from blood. In DNA, the CDR3 is TGTGCCAGCACCACTCTTTCCAGGACACCCTACGAGCAGTACTTC. Translating it yields CASTTLSRTPYEQYF.